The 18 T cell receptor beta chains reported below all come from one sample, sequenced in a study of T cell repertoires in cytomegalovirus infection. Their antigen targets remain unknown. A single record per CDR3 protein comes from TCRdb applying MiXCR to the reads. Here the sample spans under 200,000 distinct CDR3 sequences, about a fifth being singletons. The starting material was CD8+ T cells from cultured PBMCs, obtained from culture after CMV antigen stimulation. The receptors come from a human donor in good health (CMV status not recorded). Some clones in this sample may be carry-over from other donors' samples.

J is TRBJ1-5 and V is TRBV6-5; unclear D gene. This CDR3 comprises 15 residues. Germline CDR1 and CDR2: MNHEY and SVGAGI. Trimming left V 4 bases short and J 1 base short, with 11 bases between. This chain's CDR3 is CASSSLPGSNQPQHF. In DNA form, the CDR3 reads TGTGCCAGCAGTTCTCTCCCTGGGAGCAATCAGCCCCAGCATTTT.

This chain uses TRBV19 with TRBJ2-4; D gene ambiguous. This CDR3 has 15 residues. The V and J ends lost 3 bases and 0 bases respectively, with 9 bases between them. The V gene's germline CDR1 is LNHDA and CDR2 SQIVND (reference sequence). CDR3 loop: CASSIRLTAKNIQYF. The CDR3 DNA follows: TGTGCCAGTAGTATCCGGCTCACAGCCAAAAACATTCAGTACTTC.

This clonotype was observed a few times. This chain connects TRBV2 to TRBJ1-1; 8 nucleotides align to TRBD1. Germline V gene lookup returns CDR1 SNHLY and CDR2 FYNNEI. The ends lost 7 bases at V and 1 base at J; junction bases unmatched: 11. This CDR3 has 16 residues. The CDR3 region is CASNWDRLGGNTEAFF. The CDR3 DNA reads TGTGCCAGCAATTGGGACAGGCTTGGGGGGAACACTGAAGCTTTCTTT.

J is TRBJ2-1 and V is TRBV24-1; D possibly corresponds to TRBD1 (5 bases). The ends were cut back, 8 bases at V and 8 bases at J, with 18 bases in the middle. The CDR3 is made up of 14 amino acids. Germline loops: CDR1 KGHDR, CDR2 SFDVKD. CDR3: CATTLITDRYEQFF. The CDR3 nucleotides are TGTGCCACCACCCTTATAACCGACAGATATGAGCAGTTCTTC.

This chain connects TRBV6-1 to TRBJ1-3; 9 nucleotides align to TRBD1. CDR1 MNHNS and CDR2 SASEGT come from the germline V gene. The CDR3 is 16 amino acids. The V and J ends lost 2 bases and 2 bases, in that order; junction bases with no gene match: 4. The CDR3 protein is CASSEPTGGTGNTIYF. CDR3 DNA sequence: TGTGCCAGCAGTGAACCGACAGGGGGAACTGGAAACACCATATATTTT.

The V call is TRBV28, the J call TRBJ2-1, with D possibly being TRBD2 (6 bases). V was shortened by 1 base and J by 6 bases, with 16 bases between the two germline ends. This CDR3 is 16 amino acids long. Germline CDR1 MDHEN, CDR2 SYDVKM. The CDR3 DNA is TGTGCCAGCAGTTTATCGGCGGGGAAGGCTATCAATGAGCAGTTCTTC. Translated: CASSLSAGKAINEQFF.

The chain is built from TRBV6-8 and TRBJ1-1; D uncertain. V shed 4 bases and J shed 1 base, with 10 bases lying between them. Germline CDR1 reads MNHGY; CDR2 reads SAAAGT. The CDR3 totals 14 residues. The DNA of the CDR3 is TGTGCCAGCAGTTCCTTCAGGAGGAACACTGAAGCTTTCTTT. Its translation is CASSSFRRNTEAFF.

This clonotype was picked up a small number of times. The CDR3 loop is CASSSREASPGYIYEQYF. The CDR3 DNA reads as TGTGCCAGCAGCTCTCGAGAGGCATCTCCGGGCTACATCTACGAGCAGTACTTC. The chain has TRBV7-2 and TRBJ2-7; D not certain. V was pared by 4 bases and J by 3 bases, with 25 bases between. The CDR3 is made up of 18 amino acids. Germline CDR1 reads SGHTA; CDR2 reads FQGNSA.

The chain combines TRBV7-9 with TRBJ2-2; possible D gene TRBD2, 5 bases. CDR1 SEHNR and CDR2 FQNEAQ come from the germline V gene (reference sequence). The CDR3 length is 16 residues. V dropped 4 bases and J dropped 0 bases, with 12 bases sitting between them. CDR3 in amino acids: CASSSNTGANTGELFF. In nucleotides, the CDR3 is TGTGCCAGCAGCTCCAACACCGGGGCGAACACCGGGGAGCTGTTTTTT.

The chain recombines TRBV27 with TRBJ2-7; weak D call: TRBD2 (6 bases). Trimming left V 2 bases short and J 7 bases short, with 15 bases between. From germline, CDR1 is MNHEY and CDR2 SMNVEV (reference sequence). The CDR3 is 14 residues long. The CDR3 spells CASSLGGSREEQYF. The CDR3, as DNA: TGTGCCAGCAGTTTAGGGGGGAGCCGAGAGGAGCAGTACTTC.

In DNA, the CDR3 is TGTGCCAGCAGTTACGAGAGGGAGACGGCTGAAGCTTTCTTT. Translated: CASSYERETAEAFF. The J gene is TRBJ1-1, the V gene TRBV6-6; no firm D call. With 2 bases removed from V and 6 bases from J, the gap between germline ends came to 13 bases. Germline V lookup: CDR1 MNHNY, CDR2 SVGAGI (reference sequence). The CDR3 consists of 14 residues.

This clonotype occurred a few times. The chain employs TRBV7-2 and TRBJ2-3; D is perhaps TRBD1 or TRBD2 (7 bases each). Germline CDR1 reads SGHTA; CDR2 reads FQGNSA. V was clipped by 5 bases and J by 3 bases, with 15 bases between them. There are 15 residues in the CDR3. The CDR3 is CASSPGGGGTDTQYF. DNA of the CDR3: TGTGCCAGCAGCCCAGGGGGGGGAGGAACAGATACGCAGTATTTT. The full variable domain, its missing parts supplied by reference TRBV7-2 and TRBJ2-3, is GAGVSQSPSNKVTEKGKDVELRCDPISGHTALYWYRQSLGQGLEFLIYFQGNSAPDKSGLPSDRFSAERTGGSVSTLTIQRTQQEDSAVYLCASSPGGGGTDTQYFGPGTRLTVL.

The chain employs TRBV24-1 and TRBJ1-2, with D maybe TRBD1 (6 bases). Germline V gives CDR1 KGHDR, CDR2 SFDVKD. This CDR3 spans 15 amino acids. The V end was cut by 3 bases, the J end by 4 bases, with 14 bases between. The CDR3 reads CATSDPDRQTYGYTF. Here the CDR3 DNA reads TGTGCCACCAGTGATCCCGACAGGCAAACCTATGGCTACACCTTC.

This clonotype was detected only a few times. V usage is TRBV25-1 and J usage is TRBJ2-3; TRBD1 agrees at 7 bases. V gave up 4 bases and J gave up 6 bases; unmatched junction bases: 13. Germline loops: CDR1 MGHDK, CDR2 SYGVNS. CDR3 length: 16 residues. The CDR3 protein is CASSGQTGPFADTQYF. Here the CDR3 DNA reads TGTGCCAGCAGTGGACAGACAGGGCCCTTTGCGGATACGCAGTATTTT.

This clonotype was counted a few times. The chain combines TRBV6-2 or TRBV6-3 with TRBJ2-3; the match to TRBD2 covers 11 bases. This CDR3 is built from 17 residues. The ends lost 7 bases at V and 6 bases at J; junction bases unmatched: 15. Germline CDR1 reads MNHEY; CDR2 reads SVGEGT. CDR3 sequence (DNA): TGTGCCAGCACCTCCCCTGGACTAGCGGGCAAGGAGGATACGCAGTATTTT. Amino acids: CASTSPGLAGKEDTQYF.

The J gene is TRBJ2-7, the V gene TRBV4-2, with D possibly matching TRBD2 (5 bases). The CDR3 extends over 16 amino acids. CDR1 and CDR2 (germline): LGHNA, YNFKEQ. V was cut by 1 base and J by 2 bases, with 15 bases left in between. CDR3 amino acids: CASSQGPAEEAYEQYF. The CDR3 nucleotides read TGTGCCAGCAGCCAAGGACCAGCGGAGGAGGCCTACGAGCAGTACTTC.

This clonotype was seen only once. Written as DNA, the CDR3 is TGTGCCAGCAGCCCAGGGGGGCACAATCAGCCCCAGCATTTT. This translates into CASSPGGHNQPQHF. The genes are TRBV7-9 and TRBJ1-5; 7 bases map to TRBD1. Trimming took 5 bases from V and 3 from J; bases not matched to a gene: 4. Germline-derived CDR1 and CDR2 are SEHNR and FQNEAQ (reference sequence). This CDR3 region has 14 residues.

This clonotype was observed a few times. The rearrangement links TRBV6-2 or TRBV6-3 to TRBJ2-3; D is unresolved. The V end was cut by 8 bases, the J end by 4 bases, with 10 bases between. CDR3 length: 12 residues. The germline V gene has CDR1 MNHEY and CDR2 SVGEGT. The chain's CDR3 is CASHGSSDTQYF. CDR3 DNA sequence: TGTGCCAGCCACGGGTCCTCAGATACGCAGTATTTT.